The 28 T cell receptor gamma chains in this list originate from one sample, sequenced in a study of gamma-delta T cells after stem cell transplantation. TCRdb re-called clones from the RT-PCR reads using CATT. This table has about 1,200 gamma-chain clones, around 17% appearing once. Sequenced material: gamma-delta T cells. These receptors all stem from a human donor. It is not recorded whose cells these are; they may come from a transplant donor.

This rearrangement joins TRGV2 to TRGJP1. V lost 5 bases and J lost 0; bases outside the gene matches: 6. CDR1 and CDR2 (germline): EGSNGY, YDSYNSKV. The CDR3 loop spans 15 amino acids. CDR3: CATWGCYTTGWFKIF. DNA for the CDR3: TGTGCCACCTGGGGATGCTATACCACTGGTTGGTTCAAGATATTT.

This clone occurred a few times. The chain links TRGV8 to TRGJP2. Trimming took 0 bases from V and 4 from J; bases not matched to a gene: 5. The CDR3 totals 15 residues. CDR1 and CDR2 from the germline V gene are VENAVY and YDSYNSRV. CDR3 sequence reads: CATWDRPASDWIKTF. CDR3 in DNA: TGTGCCACCTGGGATAGGCCGGCTAGTGATTGGATCAAGACGTTT.

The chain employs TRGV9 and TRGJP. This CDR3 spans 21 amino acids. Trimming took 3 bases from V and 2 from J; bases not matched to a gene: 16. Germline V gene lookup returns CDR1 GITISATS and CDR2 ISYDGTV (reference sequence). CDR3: CALWEPQVTSRQELGKKIKVF. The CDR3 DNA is TGTGCCTTGTGGGAGCCCCAGGTCACCAGCCGGCAAGAGTTGGGCAAAAAAATCAAGGTATTT.

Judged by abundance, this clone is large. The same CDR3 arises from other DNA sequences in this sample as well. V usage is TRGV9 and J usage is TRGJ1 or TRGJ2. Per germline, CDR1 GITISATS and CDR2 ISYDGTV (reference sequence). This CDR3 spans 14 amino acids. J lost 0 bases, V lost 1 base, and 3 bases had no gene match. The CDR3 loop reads CALWEVTNYYKKLF. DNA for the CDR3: TGTGCCTTGTGGGAGGTCACGAATTATTATAAGAAACTCTTT.

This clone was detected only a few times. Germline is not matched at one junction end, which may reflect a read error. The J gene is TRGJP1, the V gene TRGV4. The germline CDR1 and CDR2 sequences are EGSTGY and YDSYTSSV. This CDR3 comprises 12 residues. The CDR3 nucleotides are TGTGCCACCTGGGGAACTGGTTGGTTCGAGATATTT. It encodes CATWGTGWFEIF.

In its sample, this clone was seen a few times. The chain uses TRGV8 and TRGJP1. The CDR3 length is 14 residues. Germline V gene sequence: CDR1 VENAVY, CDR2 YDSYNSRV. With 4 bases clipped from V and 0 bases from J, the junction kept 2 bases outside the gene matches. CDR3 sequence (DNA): TGTGCCACCTGGGAATATACCACTGGTTGGTTCAAGATATTT. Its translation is CATWEYTTGWFKIF.

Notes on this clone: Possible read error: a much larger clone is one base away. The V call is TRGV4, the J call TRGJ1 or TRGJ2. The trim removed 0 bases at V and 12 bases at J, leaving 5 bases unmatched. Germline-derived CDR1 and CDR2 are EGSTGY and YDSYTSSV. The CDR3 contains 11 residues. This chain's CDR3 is CATWDGPVKLF. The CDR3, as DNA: TGTGCCACCTGGGATGGGCCGGTGAAACTCTTT.

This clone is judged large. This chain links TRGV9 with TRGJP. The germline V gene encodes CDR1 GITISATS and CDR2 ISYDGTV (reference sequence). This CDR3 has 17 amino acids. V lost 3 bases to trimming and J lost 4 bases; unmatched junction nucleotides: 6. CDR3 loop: CALWEPSQELGKKIKVF. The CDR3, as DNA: TGTGCCTTGTGGGAGCCCTCCCAAGAGTTGGGCAAAAAAATCAAGGTATTT.

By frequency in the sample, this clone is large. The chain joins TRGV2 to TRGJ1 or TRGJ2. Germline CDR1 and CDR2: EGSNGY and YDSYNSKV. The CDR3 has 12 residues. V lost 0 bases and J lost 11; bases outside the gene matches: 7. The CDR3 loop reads CATWDGPRQKLF. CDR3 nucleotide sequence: TGTGCCACCTGGGACGGGCCCCGGCAGAAACTCTTT.

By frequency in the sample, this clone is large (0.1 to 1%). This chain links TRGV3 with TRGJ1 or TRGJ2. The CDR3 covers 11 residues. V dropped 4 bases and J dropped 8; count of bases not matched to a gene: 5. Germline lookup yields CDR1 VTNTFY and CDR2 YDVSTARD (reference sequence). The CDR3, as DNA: TGTGCCACCTGGGATAAGGATAAGAAACTCTTT. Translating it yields CATWDKDKKLF.

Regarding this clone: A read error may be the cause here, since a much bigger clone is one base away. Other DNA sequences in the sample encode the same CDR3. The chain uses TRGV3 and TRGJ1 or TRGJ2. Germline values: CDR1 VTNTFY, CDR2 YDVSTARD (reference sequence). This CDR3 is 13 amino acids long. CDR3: CATWGRWYYKKLF. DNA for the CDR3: TGTGCAACCTGGGGCCGATGGTATTATAAGAAACTCTTT.

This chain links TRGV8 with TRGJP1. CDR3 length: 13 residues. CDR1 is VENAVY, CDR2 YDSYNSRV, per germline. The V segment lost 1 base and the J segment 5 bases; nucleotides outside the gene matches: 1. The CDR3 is CATWDRTGWFKIF. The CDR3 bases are TGTGCCACCTGGGATAGAACTGGTTGGTTCAAGATATTT.

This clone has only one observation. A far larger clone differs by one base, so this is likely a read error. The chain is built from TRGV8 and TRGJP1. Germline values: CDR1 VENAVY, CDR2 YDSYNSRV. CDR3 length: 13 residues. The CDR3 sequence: CASWDTTGWFKIF. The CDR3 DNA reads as TGTGCCTCCTGGGATACCACTGGTTGGTTCAAGATATTT.

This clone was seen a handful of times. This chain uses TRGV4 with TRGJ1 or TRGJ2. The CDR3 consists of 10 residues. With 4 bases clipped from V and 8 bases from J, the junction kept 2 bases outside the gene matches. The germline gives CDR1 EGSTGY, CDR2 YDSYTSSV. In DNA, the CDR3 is TGTGCCACCTGGGAGGATAAGAAACTCTTT. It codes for CATWEDKKLF.

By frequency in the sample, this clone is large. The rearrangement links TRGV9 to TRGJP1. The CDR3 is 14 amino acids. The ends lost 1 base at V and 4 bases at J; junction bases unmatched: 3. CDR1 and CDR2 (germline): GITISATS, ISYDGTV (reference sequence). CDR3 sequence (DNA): TGTGCCTTGTGGGAGGTCTTCACTGGTTGGTTCAAGATATTT. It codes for CALWEVFTGWFKIF.

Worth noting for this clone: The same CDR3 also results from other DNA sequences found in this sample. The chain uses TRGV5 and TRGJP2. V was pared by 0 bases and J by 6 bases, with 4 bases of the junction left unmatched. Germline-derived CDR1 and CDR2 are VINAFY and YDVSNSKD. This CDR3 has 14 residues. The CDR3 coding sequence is TGTGCCACCTGGGACAGGGGGGGTGATTGGATCAAGACGTTT. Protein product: CATWDRGGDWIKTF.

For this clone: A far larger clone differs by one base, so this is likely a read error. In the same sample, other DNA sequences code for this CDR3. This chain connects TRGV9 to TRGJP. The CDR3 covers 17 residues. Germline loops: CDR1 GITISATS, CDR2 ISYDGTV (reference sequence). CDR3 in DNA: TGCGCCTTGTGGGAGGTGCGTTCAGAGTTGGGCAAAAAAATCAAGGTATTT. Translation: CALWEVRSELGKKIKVF.

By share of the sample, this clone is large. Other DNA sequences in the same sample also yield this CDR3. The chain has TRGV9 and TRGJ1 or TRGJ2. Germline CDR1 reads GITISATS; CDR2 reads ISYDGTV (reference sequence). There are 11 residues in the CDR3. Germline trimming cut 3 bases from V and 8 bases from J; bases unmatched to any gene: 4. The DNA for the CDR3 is TGTGCCTTGTGGGAGTCAAATAAGAAACTCTTT. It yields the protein CALWESNKKLF.

The CDR3 is CATWERYKKLF. In nucleotides, the CDR3 is TGTGCCACCTGGGAACGTTATAAGAAACTCTTT. The chain has TRGV4 and TRGJ1 or TRGJ2. The junction had 3 bases not matched to a gene; V was cut back by 4 bases and J by 6 bases. Germline lookup yields CDR1 EGSTGY and CDR2 YDSYTSSV. This CDR3 comprises 11 residues.

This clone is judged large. In DNA form, the CDR3 reads TGTGCCTTGTGGTCGTCCGTTTCGGGGGGCAAAAAAATCAAGGTATTT. Translated: CALWSSVSGGKKIKVF. This rearrangement joins TRGV9 to TRGJP. V shed 6 bases, J shed 12 bases, and the junction held 14 bases outside the gene matches. CDR3 size: 16 residues. The V gene's germline CDR1 is GITISATS and CDR2 ISYDGTV (reference sequence).

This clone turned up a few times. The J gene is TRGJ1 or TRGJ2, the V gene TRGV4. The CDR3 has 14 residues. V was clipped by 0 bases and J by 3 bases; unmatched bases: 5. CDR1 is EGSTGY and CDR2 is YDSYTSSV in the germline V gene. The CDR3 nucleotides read TGTGCCACCTGGGATGGGCCCGTTTATTATAAGAAACTCTTT. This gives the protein CATWDGPVYYKKLF.

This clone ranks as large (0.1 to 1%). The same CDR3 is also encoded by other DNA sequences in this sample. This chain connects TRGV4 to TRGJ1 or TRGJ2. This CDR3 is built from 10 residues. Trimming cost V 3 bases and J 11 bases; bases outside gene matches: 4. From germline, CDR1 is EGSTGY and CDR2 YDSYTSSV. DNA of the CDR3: TGTGCCACCTGGGATCGGGAGAAACTCTTT. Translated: CATWDREKLF.

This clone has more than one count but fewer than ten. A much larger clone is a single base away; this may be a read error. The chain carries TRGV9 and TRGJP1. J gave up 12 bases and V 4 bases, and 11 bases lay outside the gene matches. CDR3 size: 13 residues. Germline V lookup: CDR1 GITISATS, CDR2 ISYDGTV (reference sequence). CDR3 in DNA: TGTGCCTTGTGGGATTGCTTTGCGCGGTTCAAGATATTT. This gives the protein CALWDCFARFKIF.

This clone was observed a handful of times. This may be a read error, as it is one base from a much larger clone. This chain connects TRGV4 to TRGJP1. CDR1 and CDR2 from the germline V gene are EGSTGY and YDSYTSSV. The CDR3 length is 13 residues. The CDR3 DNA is TGTACCACCTGGGATGCCACTGGTTGGTTCAAGATATTT. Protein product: CTTWDATGWFKIF.

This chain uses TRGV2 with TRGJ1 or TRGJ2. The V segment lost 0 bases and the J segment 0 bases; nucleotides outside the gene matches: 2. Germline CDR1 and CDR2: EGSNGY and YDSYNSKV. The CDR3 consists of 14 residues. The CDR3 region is CATWDGPNYYKKLF. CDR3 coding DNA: TGTGCCACCTGGGACGGGCCGAATTATTATAAGAAACTCTTT.

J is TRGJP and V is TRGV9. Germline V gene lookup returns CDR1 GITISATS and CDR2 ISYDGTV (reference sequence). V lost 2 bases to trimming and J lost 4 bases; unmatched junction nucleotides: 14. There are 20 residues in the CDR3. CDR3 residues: CALWEERSPPQELGKKIKVF. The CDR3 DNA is TGTGCCTTGTGGGAGGAGCGTTCCCCCCCACAAGAGTTGGGCAAAAAAATCAAGGTATTT.

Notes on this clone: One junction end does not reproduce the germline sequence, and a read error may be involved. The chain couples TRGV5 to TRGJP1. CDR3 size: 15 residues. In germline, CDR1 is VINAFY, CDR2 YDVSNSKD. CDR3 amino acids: CATCDSDTTGWFKIF. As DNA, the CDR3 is TGTGCCACCTGTGACAGCGATACCACTGGTTGGTTCAAGATATTT.

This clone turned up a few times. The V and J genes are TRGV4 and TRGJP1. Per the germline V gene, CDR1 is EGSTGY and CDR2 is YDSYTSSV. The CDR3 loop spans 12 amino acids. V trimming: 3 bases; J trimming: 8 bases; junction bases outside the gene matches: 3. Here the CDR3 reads CATWDYGWFKIF. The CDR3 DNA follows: TGTGCCACCTGGGATTACGGTTGGTTCAAGATATTT.